Below, one T cell receptor (beta chain) is given with its context. These data are taken from a study of blood T cell repertoires in COVID-19. About the research overall: Some COVID-19 samples were acute and others convalescent; all came from the United States, Italy and Spain. The analysed material was cDNA or gDNA that came from T cells, B-cell-depleted T cells, or PBMCs.

V dropped 5 bases and J dropped 3 bases, with 20 bases sitting between them. CDR1 SGHVS and CDR2 FQNEAQ come from the germline V gene. The length of the CDR3 is 17 residues. In the study's own analysis: Amplification of reference gene primers was used by the study to estimate nucleated cell counts. Using immunoSEQ multiplex PCR, the repertoire was profiled, and TCRdb retains in-frame clones only, with some absent. V and J calls and clone size follow that table, whereas D and trimming were derived from the DNA. The table includes fewer than 120,000 clones, 65% to 80% detected once. This receptor was obtained from a woman aged 55-75 years with acute or convalescent COVID-19. Sequenced input: peripheral blood. The J gene is TRBJ1-5, the V gene TRBV7-8; TRBD1 might be the D (5 bases). The CDR3 loop reads CASSPRPWSGNNQPQHF. For the CDR3, the DNA is TGTGCCAGCAGCCCCCGCCCCTGGTCAGGGAACAATCAGCCCCAGCATTTT.